The source of this T cell receptor beta chain is a study of response to subunit inactivated influenza vaccine. Study conclusions and caveats: There was a suggestion from the authors that each seasonal influenza vaccination recruits few new T cells.

Looked up from germline, CDR1 is SQVTM and CDR2 is ANQGSEA. V gave up 6 bases and J gave up 6 bases, with 13 bases separating them. CDR3 length equals 12 residues. MiXCR was run by TCRdb on the RT-PCR reads, yielding one entry per CDR3 protein. The sample has 450,000 to 500,000 distinct CDR3 sequences; approximately 11% are singletons. This clonotype has a count of ten or more. Its specificity is unknown. The chain uses TRBV29-1 and TRBJ2-3; weak D call: TRBD2 (5 bases). The sequence derives from a man aged 45-65 years who received an inactivated influenza vaccine. Sample: PBMCs from blood, taken 40 to 50 days after vaccination. CDR3 loop: CSVSQAVDTQYF. The CDR3 nucleotides are TGCAGCGTGAGCCAAGCGGTGGATACGCAGTATTTT.